This T cell receptor (beta chain) was sequenced in a study of cytomegalovirus exposure and HLA in healthy donors. Trimming took 4 bases from V and 2 from J, leaving 15 bases between them. This CDR3 has 16 amino acids. CDR1 is SNHLY, CDR2 FYNNEI, per germline. TCRdb's table, derived via immunoSEQ multiplex PCR, lists solely in-frame clones and lacks some. The top ten clones hold under 1.5% of a sample with 90,000 to 130,000 clones, roughly 90% of them seen once. The source of this sequence is a woman between 25 and 40 years old in good health and CMV-seropositive. Sequenced sample: PBMCs. This chain links TRBV2 with TRBJ1-5; D might be TRBD1 (6 bases). CDR3: CASSGFRGAGNQPQHF. CDR3 nucleotide sequence: TGTGCCAGCAGTGGATTTCGGGGGGCGGGCAATCAGCCCCAGCATTTT.